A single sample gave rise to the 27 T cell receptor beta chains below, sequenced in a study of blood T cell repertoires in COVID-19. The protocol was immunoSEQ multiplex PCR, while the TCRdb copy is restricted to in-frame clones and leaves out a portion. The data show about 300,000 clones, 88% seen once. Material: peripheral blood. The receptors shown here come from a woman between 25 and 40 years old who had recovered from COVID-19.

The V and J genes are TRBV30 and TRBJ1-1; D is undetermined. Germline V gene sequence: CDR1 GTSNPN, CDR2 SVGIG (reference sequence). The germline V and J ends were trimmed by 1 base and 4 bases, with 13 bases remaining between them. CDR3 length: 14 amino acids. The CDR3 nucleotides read TGTGCCTGGAGTGGGGTCGCGGGAACCACTGAAGCTTTCTTT. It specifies CAWSGVAGTTEAFF.

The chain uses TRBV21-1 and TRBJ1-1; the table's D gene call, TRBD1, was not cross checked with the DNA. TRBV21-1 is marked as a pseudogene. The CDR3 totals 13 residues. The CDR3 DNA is TGTGCCAGCAGCAAACAGGGTGATACTGAAGCTTTCTTT. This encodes CASSKQGDTEAFF.

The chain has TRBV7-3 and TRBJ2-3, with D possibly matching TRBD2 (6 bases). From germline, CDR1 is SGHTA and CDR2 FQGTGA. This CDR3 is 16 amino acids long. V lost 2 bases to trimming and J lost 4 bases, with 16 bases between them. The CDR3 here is CASSLAGTRIADTQYF. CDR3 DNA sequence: TGTGCCAGCAGCTTAGCTGGGACTCGGATTGCAGATACGCAGTATTTT. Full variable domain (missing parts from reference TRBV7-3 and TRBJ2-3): GAGVSQTPSNKVTEKGKYVELRCDPISGHTALYWYRQSLGQGPEFLIYFQGTGAADDSGLPNDRFFAVRPEGSVSTLKIQRTERGDSAVYLCASSLAGTRIADTQYFGPGTRLTVL.

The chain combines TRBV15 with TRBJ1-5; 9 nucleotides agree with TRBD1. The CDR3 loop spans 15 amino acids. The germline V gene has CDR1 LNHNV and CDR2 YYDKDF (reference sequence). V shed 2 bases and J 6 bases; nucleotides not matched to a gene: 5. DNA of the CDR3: TGTGCCACCAGCAGACAAACAGGGGGCCGTCAGCCCCAGCATTTT. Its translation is CATSRQTGGRQPQHF.

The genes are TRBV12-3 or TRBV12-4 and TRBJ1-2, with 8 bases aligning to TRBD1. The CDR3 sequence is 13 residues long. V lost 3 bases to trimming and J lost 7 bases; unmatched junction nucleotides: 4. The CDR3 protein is CASSFSGGGGYTF. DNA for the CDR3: TGTGCCAGCAGTTTTTCAGGGGGCGGTGGCTACACCTTC.

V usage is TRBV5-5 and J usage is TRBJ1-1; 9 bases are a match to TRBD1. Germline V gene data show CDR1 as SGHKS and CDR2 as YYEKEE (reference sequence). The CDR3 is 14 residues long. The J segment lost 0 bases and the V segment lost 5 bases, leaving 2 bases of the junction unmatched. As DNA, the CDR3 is TGTGCCAGCAGGCGACAGGGGGTGAACACTGAAGCTTTCTTT. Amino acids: CASRRQGVNTEAFF.

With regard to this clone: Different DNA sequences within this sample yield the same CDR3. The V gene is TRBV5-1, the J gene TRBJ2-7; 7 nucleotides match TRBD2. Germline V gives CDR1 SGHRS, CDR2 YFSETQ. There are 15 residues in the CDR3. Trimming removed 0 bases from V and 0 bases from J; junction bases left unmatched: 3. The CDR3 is CASSLAGGSSYEQYF. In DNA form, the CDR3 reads TGCGCCAGCAGCTTGGCCGGGGGGAGCTCCTACGAGCAGTACTTC. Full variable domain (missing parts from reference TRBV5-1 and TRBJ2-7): KAGVTQTPRYLIKTRGQQVTLSCSPISGHRSVSWYQQTPGQGLQFLFEYFSETQRNKGNFPGRFSGRQFSNSRSEMNVSTLELGDSALYLCASSLAGGSSYEQYFGPGTRLTVT.

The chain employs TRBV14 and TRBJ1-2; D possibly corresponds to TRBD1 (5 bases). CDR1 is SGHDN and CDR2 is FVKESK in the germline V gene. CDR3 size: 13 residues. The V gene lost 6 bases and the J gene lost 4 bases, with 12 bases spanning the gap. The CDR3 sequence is CASSLGRSYGYTF. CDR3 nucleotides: TGTGCCAGCAGTCTGGGGCGCTCCTATGGCTACACCTTC.

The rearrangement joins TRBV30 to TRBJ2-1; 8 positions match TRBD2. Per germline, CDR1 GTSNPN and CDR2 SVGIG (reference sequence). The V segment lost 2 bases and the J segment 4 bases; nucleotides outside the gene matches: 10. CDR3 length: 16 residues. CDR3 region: CAWSPPGSGGYNEQFF. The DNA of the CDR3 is TGTGCCTGGAGTCCCCCAGGCAGCGGGGGATACAATGAGCAGTTCTTC.

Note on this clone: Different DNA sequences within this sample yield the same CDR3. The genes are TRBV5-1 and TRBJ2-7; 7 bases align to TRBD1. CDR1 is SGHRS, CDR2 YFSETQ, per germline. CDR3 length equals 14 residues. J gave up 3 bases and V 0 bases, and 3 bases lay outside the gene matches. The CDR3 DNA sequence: TGCGCCAGCAGCTTGGGACAGGGCCTCTACGAGCAGTACTTC. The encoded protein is CASSLGQGLYEQYF.

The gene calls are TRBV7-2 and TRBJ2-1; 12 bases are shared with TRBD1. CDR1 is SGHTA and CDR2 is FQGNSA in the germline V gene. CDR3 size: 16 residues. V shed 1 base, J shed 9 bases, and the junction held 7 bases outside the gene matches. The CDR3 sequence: CASSLGGTGGFSEQFF. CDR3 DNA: TGTGCCAGCAGCTTAGGAGGGACAGGGGGCTTTAGTGAGCAGTTCTTC.

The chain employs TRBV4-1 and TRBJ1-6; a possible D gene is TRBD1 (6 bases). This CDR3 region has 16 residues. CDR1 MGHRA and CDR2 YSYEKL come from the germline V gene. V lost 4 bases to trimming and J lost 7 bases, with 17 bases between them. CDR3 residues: CASSPRDNDSNSPLHF. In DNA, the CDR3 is TGCGCCAGCAGCCCAAGGGACAACGACTCCAATTCACCCCTCCACTTT.

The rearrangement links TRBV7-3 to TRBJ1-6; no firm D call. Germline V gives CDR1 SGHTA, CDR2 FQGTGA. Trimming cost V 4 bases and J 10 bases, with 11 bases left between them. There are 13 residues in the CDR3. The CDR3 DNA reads TGTGCCAGCAGCTACGGGGTTGGGTCACCCCTCCACTTT. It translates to CASSYGVGSPLHF.

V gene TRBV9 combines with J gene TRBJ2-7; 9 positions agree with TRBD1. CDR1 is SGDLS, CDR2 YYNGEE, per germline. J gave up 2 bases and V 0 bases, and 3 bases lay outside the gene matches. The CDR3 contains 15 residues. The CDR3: CASSVGGTGTYEQYF. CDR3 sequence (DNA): TGTGCCAGCAGCGTAGGAGGGACAGGGACCTACGAGCAGTACTTC.

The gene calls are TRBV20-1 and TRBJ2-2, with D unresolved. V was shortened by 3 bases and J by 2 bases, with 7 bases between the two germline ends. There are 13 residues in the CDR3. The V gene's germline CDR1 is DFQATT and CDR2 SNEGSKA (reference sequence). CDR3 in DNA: TGCAGTGCTAGTTTACTAAACACCGGGGAGCTGTTTTTT. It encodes CSASLLNTGELFF.

CDR3 loop: CASSPRTGGDGYTF. CDR3 DNA: TGTGCCAGCAGCCCGCGGACAGGGGGCGATGGCTACACCTTC. The gene calls are TRBV5-4 and TRBJ1-2; 11 bases are a match to TRBD1. The germline V gene has CDR1 SGHNT and CDR2 YYREEE (reference sequence). This CDR3 contains 14 residues. With 4 bases clipped from V and 6 bases from J, the junction kept 5 bases outside the gene matches.

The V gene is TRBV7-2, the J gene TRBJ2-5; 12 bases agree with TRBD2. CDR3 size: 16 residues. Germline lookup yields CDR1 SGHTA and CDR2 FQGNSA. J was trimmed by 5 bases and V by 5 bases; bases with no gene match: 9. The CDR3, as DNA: TGTGCCAGCAGCCGCCCTAGCGGGGGGGCAATGGAGACCCAGTACTTC. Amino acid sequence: CASSRPSGGAMETQYF. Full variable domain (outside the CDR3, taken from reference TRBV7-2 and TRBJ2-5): GAGVSQSPSNKVTEKGKDVELRCDPISGHTALYWYRQSLGQGLEFLIYFQGNSAPDKSGLPSDRFSAERTGGSVSTLTIQRTQQEDSAVYLCASSRPSGGAMETQYFGPGTRLLVL.

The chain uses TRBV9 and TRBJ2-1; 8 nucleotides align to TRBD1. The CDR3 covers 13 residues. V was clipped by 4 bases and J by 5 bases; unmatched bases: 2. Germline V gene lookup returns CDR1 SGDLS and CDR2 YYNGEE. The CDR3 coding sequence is TGTGCCAGCAGCCAGGGGGCCCACAATGAGCAGTTCTTC. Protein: CASSQGAHNEQFF.

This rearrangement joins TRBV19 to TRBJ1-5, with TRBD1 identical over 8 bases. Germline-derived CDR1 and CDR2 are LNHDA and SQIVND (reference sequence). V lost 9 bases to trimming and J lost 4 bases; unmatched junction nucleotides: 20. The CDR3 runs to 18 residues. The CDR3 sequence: CASHNDPRGRLLNQPQHF. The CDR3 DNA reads TGTGCCAGCCACAATGACCCCAGGGGGCGCCTTCTTAATCAGCCCCAGCATTTT.

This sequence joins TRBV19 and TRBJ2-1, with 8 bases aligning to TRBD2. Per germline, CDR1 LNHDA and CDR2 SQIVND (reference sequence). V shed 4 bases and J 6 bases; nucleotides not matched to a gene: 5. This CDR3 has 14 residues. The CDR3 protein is CASSTGGVGNEQFF. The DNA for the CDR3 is TGTGCCAGTAGTACGGGGGGGGTTGGCAATGAGCAGTTCTTC.

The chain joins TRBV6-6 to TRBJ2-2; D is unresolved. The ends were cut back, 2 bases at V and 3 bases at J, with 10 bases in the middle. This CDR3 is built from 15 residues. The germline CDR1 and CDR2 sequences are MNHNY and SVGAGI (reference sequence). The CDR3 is CASSYRSRDTGELFF. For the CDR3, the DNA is TGTGCCAGCAGTTACCGGTCCCGGGACACCGGGGAGCTGTTTTTT.

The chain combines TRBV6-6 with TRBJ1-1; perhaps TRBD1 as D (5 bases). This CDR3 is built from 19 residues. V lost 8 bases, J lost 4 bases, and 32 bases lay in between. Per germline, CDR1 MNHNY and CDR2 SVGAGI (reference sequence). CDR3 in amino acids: CASWRLTRVFNLLGTEAFF. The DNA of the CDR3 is TGTGCCAGCTGGCGATTGACCAGGGTCTTTAATTTGCTCGGCACTGAAGCTTTCTTT.

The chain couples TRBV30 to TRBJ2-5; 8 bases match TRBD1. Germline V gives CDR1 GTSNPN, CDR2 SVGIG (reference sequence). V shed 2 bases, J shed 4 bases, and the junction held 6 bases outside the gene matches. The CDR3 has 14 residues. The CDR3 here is CAWSPWTGSETQYF. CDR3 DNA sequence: TGTGCCTGGAGTCCGTGGACAGGGTCAGAGACCCAGTACTTC.

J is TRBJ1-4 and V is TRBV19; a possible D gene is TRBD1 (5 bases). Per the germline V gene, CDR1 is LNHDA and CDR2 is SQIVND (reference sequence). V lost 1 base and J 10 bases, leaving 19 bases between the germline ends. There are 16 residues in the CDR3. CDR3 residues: CASSIGQPKNLGKLFF. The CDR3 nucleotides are TGTGCCAGTAGTATAGGACAGCCAAAGAACCTCGGAAAACTGTTTTTT.

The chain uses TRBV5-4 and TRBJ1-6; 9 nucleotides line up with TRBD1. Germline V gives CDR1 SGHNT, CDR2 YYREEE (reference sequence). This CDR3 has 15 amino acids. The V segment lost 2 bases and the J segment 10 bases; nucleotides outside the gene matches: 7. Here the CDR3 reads CASSLDRGNGSPLHF. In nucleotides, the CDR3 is TGTGCCAGCAGCTTAGACAGGGGGAACGGGTCACCCCTCCACTTT. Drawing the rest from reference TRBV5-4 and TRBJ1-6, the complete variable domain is ETGVTQSPTHLIKTRGQQVTLRCSSQSGHNTVSWYQQALGQGPQFIFQYYREEENGRGNFPPRFSGLQFPNYSSELNVNALELDDSALYLCASSLDRGNGSPLHFGNGTRLTVT.

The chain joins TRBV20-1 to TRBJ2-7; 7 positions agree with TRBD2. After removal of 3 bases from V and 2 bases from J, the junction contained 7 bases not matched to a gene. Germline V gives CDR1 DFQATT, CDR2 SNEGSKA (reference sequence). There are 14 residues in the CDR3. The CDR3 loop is CSASRGGSTYEQYF. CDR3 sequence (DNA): TGCAGTGCTAGTCGCGGGGGTTCGACCTACGAGCAGTACTTC.

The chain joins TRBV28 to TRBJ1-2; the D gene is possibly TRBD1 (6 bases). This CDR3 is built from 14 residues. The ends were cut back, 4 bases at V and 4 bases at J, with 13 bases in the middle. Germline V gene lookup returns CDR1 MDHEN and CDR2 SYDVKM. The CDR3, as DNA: TGTGCCAGCAGTTCCCCTAGGGGGGGCTATGGCTACACCTTC. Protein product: CASSSPRGGYGYTF.